This T cell receptor (beta chain) was identified in a study of T-cell reconstitution after alpha-beta-depleted transplantation in children. Points on this clonotype: The antigen is unknown.

This CDR3 has 14 residues. The germline V and J ends were trimmed by 1 base and 5 bases, with 9 bases remaining between them. Germline values: CDR1 MNHEY, CDR2 SMNVEV (reference sequence). Study-level points and caveats: Elevated TCRbeta diversity at day 60 was traced, in some patients, to surviving recipient T cells and thymic progenitors. The origin of alpha-beta T cells about two months after transplant was reportedly several hundred expanded graft clones. After one year, T-cell counts and TCRbeta diversity mostly came from new T cells.

Unique molecular identifiers were used to barcode this TCRbeta library. MiXCR, applied by TCRdb to the PCR reads, yields one record per CDR3 protein. This table has roughly 790,000 distinct CDR3 sequences, roughly 15% appearing once. This sequence was found in a male patient younger than 18 who had a stem cell transplant for acute lymphoblastic leukemia, so the T cells may come from the graft donor. The chain uses TRBV27 and TRBJ2-1; D not certain. The sequences come from PBMCs, mostly from graft donor cells, collected 360 days after TCRalphabeta/CD19-depleted stem cell transplant. The CDR3 nucleotides are TGTGCCAGCAGTTTATGGTCCACAGACAATGAGCAGTTCTTC. Translated, it gives CASSLWSTDNEQFF.